Listed below are T cell receptor beta chains from one sample, sequenced in a study of Ad26.COV2.S vaccination and SARS-CoV-2 variants. Profiling relied on immunoSEQ multiplex PCR, and the TCRdb table lists in-frame clones only, not all of them. The table records around 380,000 clones, 75% to 90% of them present only once. The sequences come from peripheral blood, collected in a trial of Ad26.COV2.S vaccine versus placebo. The source of these receptors is a person between 18 and 60 years old who received the Ad26.COV2.S COVID-19 vaccine or a placebo. Each CDR3 is given with its conserved first and last residue. The order of the fields is V gene, J gene, D gene, clone size, CDR3 protein, CDR3 DNA. The D gene is left open where the match is weak. A clone size is listed for some rows: how often the clone was seen (once, few, many), or a class if it is expanded.

TRBV7-9	TRBJ1-5	TRBD1	.	CASAQGANQPQHF	TGTGCCAGCGCCCAGGGGGCTAATCAGCCCCAGCATTTT
TRBV5-1	TRBJ1-1	.	.	CASSLAPPGTEAFF	TGCGCCAGCAGCTTGGCACCCCCCGGCACTGAAGCTTTCTTT
TRBV20-1	TRBJ1-1	.	.	CSASTGRNTEAFF	TGCAGTGCTAGTACAGGGCGGAACACTGAAGCTTTCTTT
TRBV7-9	TRBJ2-1	.	.	CASSSPGSPSYNEQFF	TGTGCCAGCAGCTCCCCCGGCAGCCCCTCCTACAATGAGCAGTTCTTC
TRBV4-2	TRBJ1-2	.	.	CASSQETLSTYGYTF	TGTGCCAGCAGCCAAGAAACCCTGTCTACCTATGGCTACACCTTC
TRBV2	TRBJ1-2	TRBD1	.	CASSAQATGGNYGYTF	TGTGCCAGCAGTGCTCAGGCGACAGGGGGCAACTATGGCTACACCTTC
TRBV4-3	TRBJ2-4	.	.	CASSQDLRVLAKNIQYF	TGCGCCAGCAGCCAAGATCTAAGGGTTCTAGCCAAAAACATTCAGTACTTC
TRBV7-9	TRBJ1-2	.	.	CASSSITGNYGYTF	TGTGCCAGCAGCTCGATAACAGGGAACTATGGCTACACCTTC
TRBV3-1/TRBV3-2	TRBJ2-7	.	.	CASSQGKGPYEQYF	TGTGCCAGCAGCCAAGGAAAAGGTCCCTACGAGCAGTACTTC
TRBV3-1/TRBV3-2	TRBJ1-3	.	.	CASRPNTIYF	TGTGCCAGCAGACCAAACACCATATATTTT
TRBV10-3	TRBJ1-1	.	.	CAISEGTRVTEAFF	TGTGCCATCAGTGAGGGAACGAGGGTCACTGAAGCTTTCTTT
TRBV5-1	TRBJ2-3	.	once	CASSLEDTNTDTQYF	TGCGCCAGCAGCTTAGAGGACACCAACACAGATACGCAGTATTTT